This TCR beta chain is drawn from a study of blood T cell repertoires in COVID-19. At the level of the study: The cDNA or gDNA used as material had been derived from T cells, B-cell-depleted T cells, or PBMCs.

V was pared by 6 bases and J by 6 bases, with 2 bases of the junction left unmatched. The CDR3 contains 11 residues. This clone was seen a few times. Original handling: Counts of nucleated cells, estimated from reference gene primer amplification, were obtained. TCRdb keeps only in-frame clones here, not all; method: immunoSEQ multiplex PCR. D and trimming were read from the DNA, whereas the V and J calls and clone size are those reported in that table. The sample holds some 130,000 clones; roughly two thirds are singletons and the top ten take 1.9%. The chain joins TRBV12-3 or TRBV12-4 to TRBJ2-7; 7 bases agree with TRBD1. The receptor was derived from an older woman with acute or convalescent COVID-19. Sequencing was carried out using peripheral blood. This chain's CDR3 is CASSRDSEQYF. Written as DNA, the CDR3 is TGTGCCAGCAGCCGGGACAGCGAGCAGTACTTC.